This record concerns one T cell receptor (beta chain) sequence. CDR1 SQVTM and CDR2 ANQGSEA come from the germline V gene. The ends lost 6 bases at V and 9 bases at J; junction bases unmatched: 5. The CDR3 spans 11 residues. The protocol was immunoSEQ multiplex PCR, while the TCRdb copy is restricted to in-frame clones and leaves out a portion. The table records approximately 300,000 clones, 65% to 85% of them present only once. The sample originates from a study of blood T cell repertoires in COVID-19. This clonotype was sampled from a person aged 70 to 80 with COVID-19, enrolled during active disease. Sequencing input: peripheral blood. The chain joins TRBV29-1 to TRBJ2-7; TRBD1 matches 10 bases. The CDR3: CSVGQGFAQYF. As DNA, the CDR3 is TGCAGCGTGGGACAGGGGTTTGCGCAGTACTTC.